One and the same sample provided the 20 T cell receptor beta chains below, sequenced in a study of T cells in tuberculosis. Using immunoSEQ multiplex PCR, the repertoire was profiled, and TCRdb retains in-frame clones only, with some absent. The sample consists of about 33,000 clones, 92% of them appearing once. Sequences were obtained from PBMCs. The receptors come from a donor aged 10-30 years with latent tuberculosis or without tuberculosis infection. Some clones in this sample may be carry-over from other donors' samples.

This chain joins TRBV6-6 and TRBJ2-7; D gene unclear. Trimming left V 0 bases short and J 4 bases short, with 16 bases between. Per the germline V gene, CDR1 is MNHNY and CDR2 is SVGAGI (reference sequence). There are 16 residues in the CDR3. The CDR3 here is CASSYSAPSVGYEQYF. The CDR3 region has the DNA TGTGCCAGCAGTTACTCCGCGCCATCCGTCGGGTACGAGCAGTACTTC.

V usage is TRBV19 and J usage is TRBJ2-2; TRBD2 aligns across 13 bases. The CDR3 is made up of 18 amino acids. Per germline, CDR1 LNHDA and CDR2 SQIVND (reference sequence). V gave up 3 bases and J gave up 3 bases; unmatched junction bases: 7. CDR3 loop: CASSIPGLAGPDTGELFF. The CDR3 DNA reads as TGTGCCAGTAGTATCCCGGGACTAGCGGGACCTGACACCGGGGAGCTGTTTTTT. The full variable domain, with the rest looked up from reference TRBV19 and TRBJ2-2, is DGGITQSPKYLFRKEGQNVTLSCEQNLNHDAMYWYRQDPGQGLRLIYYSQIVNDFQKGDIAEGYSVSREKKESFPLTVTSAQKNPTAFYLCASSIPGLAGPDTGELFFGEGSRLTVL.

The chain combines TRBV27 with TRBJ2-2; weak D call: TRBD1 (7 bases). Germline V gene lookup returns CDR1 MNHEY and CDR2 SMNVEV (reference sequence). This CDR3 spans 10 amino acids. V was shortened by 8 bases and J by 15 bases, with 13 bases between the two germline ends. As DNA, the CDR3 is TGTGCCAGCGGAGGGACAGAGGTGTTTTTT. It is translated as CASGGTEVFF.

The genes are TRBV5-1 and TRBJ1-1, with 9 bases aligning to TRBD1. V gave up 2 bases and J gave up 6 bases; unmatched junction bases: 2. CDR3 size: 13 residues. CDR1 and CDR2 from the germline V gene are SGHRS and YFSETQ. The CDR3 coding sequence is TGCGCCAGCAGCTTACAGGGGGCGGCTGAAGCTTTCTTT. Translation: CASSLQGAAEAFF.

The V gene is TRBV9, the J gene TRBJ1-2, with 8 positions matching TRBD1. Germline V lookup: CDR1 SGDLS, CDR2 YYNGEE. The CDR3 totals 17 residues. The J segment lost 6 bases and the V segment lost 0 bases, leaving 13 bases of the junction unmatched. The CDR3 nucleotides read TGTGCCAGCAGCGTAGTACCTGGCAGGGGACAGGTTAATGGCTACACCTTC. Its protein product is CASSVVPGRGQVNGYTF.

J is TRBJ1-1 and V is TRBV30; 10 nucleotides match TRBD1. This CDR3 is 12 amino acids long. V trimming: 0 bases; J trimming: 11 bases; junction bases outside the gene matches: 3. Germline V CDR1 and CDR2: GTSNPN, SVGIG (reference sequence). CDR3 sequence reads: CAWSVGTGEAFF. The CDR3 coding sequence is TGTGCCTGGAGTGTAGGGACAGGGGAGGCTTTCTTT.

CDR3 sequence (DNA): TGTGCCAGCAGTTACGCAGGAGGCTACAACGAGCAGTACTTC. Its translation is CASSYAGGYNEQYF. The V gene is TRBV6-6, the J gene TRBJ2-7; D perhaps matches TRBD2 (5 bases). Germline CDR1 is MNHNY and CDR2 is SVGAGI (reference sequence). The CDR3 spans 14 residues. Trimming removed 2 bases at V and 5 bases at J, with 13 bases between.

The chain recombines TRBV4-1 with TRBJ1-1; 8 bases fit TRBD1. Germline CDR1 MGHRA, CDR2 YSYEKL. This CDR3 comprises 13 residues. J lost 6 bases, V lost 4 bases, and 4 bases had no gene match. CDR3 coding DNA: TGCGCCAGCAGCCGAGGACAGGGTGCTGAAGCTTTCTTT. It encodes CASSRGQGAEAFF.

The V gene is TRBV28, the J gene TRBJ2-1; tentatively, D is TRBD2 (5 bases). The V end lost 7 bases, the J end lost 0 bases, and 16 bases lay between the germline ends. Germline V gene data show CDR1 as MDHEN and CDR2 as SYDVKM. The CDR3 sequence is 16 residues long. CDR3 region: CASNARLTSSYNEQFF. Here the CDR3 DNA reads TGTGCCAGCAACGCAAGACTAACCAGCTCCTACAATGAGCAGTTCTTC.

V gene TRBV6-4 combines with J gene TRBJ2-4, with 8 bases lining up with TRBD2. Germline V gene lookup returns CDR1 MRHNA and CDR2 SNTAGT. CDR3 size: 14 residues. With V trimmed by 6 bases and J by 6 bases, 7 bases remained unmatched. The CDR3 protein is CASRRLSGRNIQYF. The CDR3 nucleotides are TGTGCCAGCAGGAGGCTAAGCGGGAGAAACATTCAGTACTTC.

The chain uses TRBV19 and TRBJ1-2; 9 bases fit TRBD1. V was pared by 3 bases and J by 4 bases, with 6 bases of the junction left unmatched. The CDR3 contains 15 residues. CDR1 is LNHDA, CDR2 SQIVND, per germline (reference sequence). Written as DNA, the CDR3 is TGTGCCAGTAGTATCCCGGGACAGGGCCCCTATGGCTACACCTTC. The encoded protein is CASSIPGQGPYGYTF. Full variable domain (outside the CDR3, taken from reference TRBV19 and TRBJ1-2): DGGITQSPKYLFRKEGQNVTLSCEQNLNHDAMYWYRQDPGQGLRLIYYSQIVNDFQKGDIAEGYSVSREKKESFPLTVTSAQKNPTAFYLCASSIPGQGPYGYTFGSGTRLTVV.

J is TRBJ2-1 and V is TRBV5-6; tentatively, D is TRBD2 (5 bases). Looked up from germline, CDR1 is SGHDT and CDR2 is YYEEEE. There are 15 residues in the CDR3. V lost 0 bases, J lost 0 bases, and 7 bases lay in between. The CDR3 DNA reads TGTGCCAGCAGCTTGGACAGCGGCTCCTACAATGAGCAGTTCTTC. This sequence encodes CASSLDSGSYNEQFF.

The V gene is TRBV23-1, the J gene TRBJ1-2; 8 bases agree with TRBD1. TRBV23-1 is labeled an ORF, and its function is uncertain. This CDR3 spans 16 amino acids. J lost 0 bases, V lost 3 bases, and 6 bases had no gene match. The CDR3 loop is CASSQAGTGANYGYTF. The CDR3 coding sequence is TGCGCCAGCAGTCAGGCCGGGACAGGAGCTAACTATGGCTACACCTTC.

This clone has a handful of counts. The chain employs TRBV10-3 and TRBJ1-1, with a tentative D call TRBD1 (5 bases). Germline V gene sequence: CDR1 ENHRY, CDR2 SYGVKD. Between the trimmed V and J ends, which lost 11 bases and 2 bases, there was a span of 15 bases. The CDR3 is 13 residues long. The CDR3 DNA follows: TGTGCCGTAGGGAGGGGAATTAACACTGAAGCTTTCTTT. As protein: CAVGRGINTEAFF.

The chain combines TRBV15 with TRBJ2-2; maybe TRBD1 (7 bases). V lost 2 bases to trimming and J lost 6 bases, with 19 bases between them. CDR1 is LNHNV and CDR2 is YYDKDF in the germline V gene (reference sequence). The CDR3 spans 17 residues. This chain's CDR3 is CATSRFSGGLSSGELFF. The CDR3 DNA reads as TGTGCCACCAGCAGATTCTCAGGGGGGCTGAGCTCCGGGGAGCTGTTTTTT.

The chain uses TRBV6-6 and TRBJ1-2, with D hard to call. Between the trimmed V and J ends, which lost 6 bases and 3 bases, there was a span of 8 bases. The length of the CDR3 is 12 residues. Per germline, CDR1 MNHNY and CDR2 SVGAGI (reference sequence). This CDR3 reads CASRHSHYGYTF. CDR3 coding DNA: TGTGCCAGCAGACATTCTCACTATGGCTACACCTTC.

The chain couples TRBV11-2 to TRBJ2-7; 11 bases line up with TRBD1. The germline CDR1 and CDR2 sequences are SGHAT and FQNNGV. The CDR3 has 16 residues. Trimming took 2 bases from V and 5 from J; bases not matched to a gene: 8. The CDR3 spells CASSLYGTGGVHEQYF. The CDR3 DNA sequence: TGTGCCAGCAGCTTATACGGGACAGGGGGAGTGCACGAGCAGTACTTC.

The chain joins TRBV6-1 to TRBJ1-1, with unresolved D. Trimming removed 4 bases from V and 5 bases from J, with 8 bases in between. The germline V gene has CDR1 MNHNS and CDR2 SASEGT. The CDR3 has 12 residues. The DNA of the CDR3 is TGTGCCAGCAGTGCGGGTGGTACTGAAGCTTTCTTT. This gives the protein CASSAGGTEAFF.

The V and J genes are TRBV30 and TRBJ2-1, with 7 bases fitting TRBD1. This CDR3 region has 13 residues. After removal of 5 bases from V and 2 bases from J, the junction contained 3 bases not matched to a gene. Germline-derived CDR1 and CDR2 are GTSNPN and SVGIG (reference sequence). The CDR3 nucleotides are TGTGCCTGGTGGCAGGGGGCCTACAATGAGCAGTTCTTC. Translation gives CAWWQGAYNEQFF.

The J gene is TRBJ2-2, the V gene TRBV5-4; TRBD2 agrees at 12 bases. Germline assignment: CDR1 SGHNT and CDR2 YYREEE (reference sequence). There are 20 residues in the CDR3. Germline trimming cut 0 bases from V and 3 bases from J; bases unmatched to any gene: 12. CDR3 loop: CASSLDSKTSGGGYTGELFF. CDR3 coding DNA: TGTGCCAGCAGCTTGGACTCCAAGACTAGCGGGGGTGGTTACACCGGGGAGCTGTTTTTT.